The next 15 T cell receptor beta chains were all read from a single sample in a study of shared clonotypes between healthy human individuals. The method was immunoSEQ multiplex PCR; TCRdb's version includes in-frame clones alone and lacks a portion of them. The table includes about 700,000 clones, around 74% detected once. Material for sequencing was memory CD4+ T cells sorted from blood. Subset defined: CD45RA-negative fraction. Receptor source: a woman aged 25-40 years in good health.

The count of this clone is one. V is TRBV5-1 and J is TRBJ2-7; 10 bases fit TRBD2. CDR1 and CDR2 from the germline V gene are SGHRS and YFSETQ. The CDR3 extends over 14 amino acids. The J segment lost 0 bases and the V segment lost 7 bases, leaving 4 bases of the junction unmatched. CDR3 residues: CASRTSGFSYEQYF. The CDR3 region has the DNA TGCGCCAGCCGGACTAGCGGATTCTCCTACGAGCAGTACTTC.

The chain employs TRBV11-2 and TRBJ2-5; maybe TRBD1 (6 bases). Trimming cost V 6 bases and J 4 bases, with 21 bases left between them. The CDR3 is made up of 16 amino acids. Germline values: CDR1 SGHAT, CDR2 FQNNGV. As DNA, the CDR3 is TGTGCCAGCAGTCCGATTACAGGGTTCGAAGGAGAGACCCAGTACTTC. This sequence encodes CASSPITGFEGETQYF. Full variable domain (outside the CDR3, taken from reference TRBV11-2 and TRBJ2-5): EAGVAQSPRYKIIEKRQSVAFWCNPISGHATLYWYQQILGQGPKLLIQFQNNGVVDDSQLPKDRFSAERLKGVDSTLKIQPAKLEDSAVYLCASSPITGFEGETQYFGPGTRLLVL.

The chain carries TRBV19 and TRBJ2-1; perhaps TRBD1 as D (7 bases). CDR1 and CDR2 (germline): LNHDA, SQIVND (reference sequence). The CDR3 spans 15 residues. Trimming removed 1 base at V and 5 bases at J, with 12 bases between. The CDR3 protein is CASSIVRDSNNEQFF. DNA of the CDR3: TGTGCCAGTAGTATAGTGCGGGACAGTAACAATGAGCAGTTCTTC.

The V gene is TRBV13, the J gene TRBJ2-2; D tentatively reads TRBD1 or TRBD2 (5 bases each). Trimming pared 5 bases from V and 6 bases from J, leaving 13 bases between. Germline values: CDR1 PRHDT, CDR2 FYEKMQ (reference sequence). CDR3 length: 14 amino acids. In DNA, the CDR3 is TGTGCCAGCAGCCCCCTGGGGGTATCCGGGGAGCTGTTTTTT. Its protein is CASSPLGVSGELFF.

The V call is TRBV7-8, the J call TRBJ2-5; 7 bases are shared with TRBD2. V lost 5 bases, J lost 2 bases, and 8 bases stayed unmatched. The CDR3 sequence is 15 residues long. Germline V gene sequence: CDR1 SGHVS, CDR2 FQNEAQ. Here the CDR3 reads CASSPGLLPQETQYF. The CDR3 coding sequence is TGTGCCAGCAGCCCGGGACTACTGCCGCAAGAGACCCAGTACTTC.

The gene calls are TRBV10-2 and TRBJ2-7; 11 nucleotides agree with TRBD2. The CDR3 is 15 amino acids. Germline V gene sequence: CDR1 WSHSY, CDR2 SAAADI. V was clipped by 3 bases and J by 5 bases; unmatched bases: 6. The chain's CDR3 is CASSERASGRNEQYF. Written as DNA, the CDR3 is TGCGCCAGCAGTGAAAGGGCTAGCGGGAGGAACGAGCAGTACTTC.

The genes are TRBV11-1 and TRBJ2-7; D is possibly TRBD1 or TRBD2 (5 bases each). The V end lost 3 bases, the J end lost 4 bases, and 13 bases lay between the germline ends. Looked up from germline, CDR1 is SGHAT and CDR2 is FQDESV (reference sequence). The CDR3 length is 14 residues. The CDR3 reads CASSFGEWGYEQYF. The CDR3 region has the DNA TGTGCCAGCAGCTTCGGGGAGTGGGGGTACGAGCAGTACTTC.

Only a few counts were recorded for this clone. V gene TRBV19 combines with J gene TRBJ1-5; D might be TRBD1 (6 bases). Germline assignment: CDR1 LNHDA and CDR2 SQIVND (reference sequence). This CDR3 contains 15 residues. V lost 2 bases and J lost 2, with 10 bases in between. The CDR3 loop is CASSIMRQGNQPQHF. The DNA for the CDR3 is TGTGCCAGTAGTATAATGAGACAGGGCAATCAGCCCCAGCATTTT.

This chain connects TRBV5-8 to TRBJ2-7, with D tentatively TRBD1 (6 bases). Looked up from germline, CDR1 is SGHTS and CDR2 is YDEGEE. This CDR3 is 13 amino acids long. The V end lost 3 bases, the J end lost 8 bases, and 15 bases lay between the germline ends. Here the CDR3 DNA reads TGTGCCAGCAGCTCCGGGACACCTAATAAGCAGTACTTC. This sequence encodes CASSSGTPNKQYF.

The chain recombines TRBV2 with TRBJ2-3; D not certain. Per germline, CDR1 SNHLY and CDR2 FYNNEI. The V gene lost 5 bases and the J gene lost 0 bases, with 12 bases spanning the gap. This CDR3 has 15 amino acids. The CDR3 reads CASSPSSASTDTQYF. The CDR3 DNA reads TGTGCCAGCAGTCCCTCATCTGCCAGCACAGATACGCAGTATTTT.

This clone was observed at least ten times. The V gene is TRBV28, the J gene TRBJ1-1; D might be TRBD1 (5 bases). This CDR3 contains 16 residues. V lost 4 bases and J lost 6, with 21 bases in between. Germline values: CDR1 MDHEN, CDR2 SYDVKM. In DNA, the CDR3 is TGTGCCAGCAGTTCCGCTCCCGGGGCTGAGGTCGCTGAAGCTTTCTTT. Translation: CASSSAPGAEVAEAFF.

The sample holds one count of this clone. This likely stems from a read error, as it lies one base from a far larger clone. The gene calls are TRBV7-8 and TRBJ2-1, with D hard to call. This CDR3 region has 13 residues. The germline V gene has CDR1 SGHVS and CDR2 FQNEAQ. Trimming left V 1 base short and J 5 bases short, with 6 bases between. The CDR3 DNA reads TGTGCCAGCAGCTTAGACTGGAACAATGAGCAGTTCTTC. Translation: CASSLDWNNEQFF.

The V call is TRBV5-1, the J call TRBJ1-1, with TRBD1 matching 10 bases. The CDR3 has 17 residues. Germline assignment: CDR1 SGHRS and CDR2 YFSETQ. The ends lost 3 bases at V and 1 base at J; junction bases unmatched: 9. CDR3 protein: CASSSRDRGPSNTEAFF. The CDR3 DNA is TGCGCCAGCAGCTCTCGGGACAGGGGTCCGTCGAACACTGAAGCTTTCTTT.

This chain connects TRBV27 to TRBJ2-1; 7 bases match TRBD2. CDR1 and CDR2 (germline): MNHEY, SMNVEV (reference sequence). V trimming: 6 bases; J trimming: 0 bases; junction bases outside the gene matches: 5. This CDR3 is 15 amino acids long. CDR3 amino acids: CASRPLAVSYNEQFF. CDR3 nucleotides: TGTGCCAGCAGGCCCCTAGCGGTCTCCTACAATGAGCAGTTCTTC.

This chain links TRBV21-1 with TRBJ2-3. TRBV21-1 is a pseudogene locus. The CDR3 runs to 14 residues. Written as DNA, the CDR3 is TGTGCCAGCAGCAAATTGTTAAGGGAAGATACGCAGTATTTT. It yields the protein CASSKLLREDTQYF.